One sample yielded the 3 T cell receptor beta chains listed below, sequenced in a study of identical twins (dated by TCRdb to the mid-2010s). Receptor libraries were prepared by 5' RACE. The reads were generated on an Illumina HiSeq 2000. TCRdb took the public reads, trimmed them with fastp at Q25, ran MiXCR for clone calling and kept in-frame beta chains. Each CDR3 protein appears once, grouped with its most common genes and DNA. This sample has 200,000 to 250,000 distinct CDR3 sequences in its table, and roughly 7% of those were observed once. Of the sample, roughly 3.6% is held by the ten largest clones. These data were likewise used in another study, on yellow fever vaccine responses in identical twins.

The source material was memory (CD45RO+) T cells sorted from blood. In light of the paper, this sample's cell subset or site label describes: CD45RO+ enriched T cells. These receptors all stem from a woman under 30 in good health.

This clonotype was seen more than once but under ten times. V gene TRBV6-4 combines with J gene TRBJ2-1; 8 nucleotides align to TRBD1. V lost 0 bases and J lost 8; bases outside the gene matches: 3. Germline-derived CDR1 and CDR2 are MRHNA and SNTAGT. CDR3 length: 14 amino acids. CDR3 sequence reads: CASSDSPGGYEQFF. In DNA form, the CDR3 reads TGTGCCAGCAGTGACTCTCCAGGGGGCTATGAGCAGTTCTTC.

The J gene is TRBJ2-7, the V gene TRBV6-1; the match to TRBD2 covers 8 bases. Looked up from germline, CDR1 is MNHNS and CDR2 is SASEGT. With V trimmed by 6 bases and J by 4 bases, 11 bases remained unmatched. This CDR3 is built from 15 residues. The CDR3, as DNA: TGTGCCAGCAGCGACGGGGGGGGTTCCCGGTACGAGCAGTACTTC. Protein sequence: CASSDGGGSRYEQYF.

This clonotype was seen a handful of times. The rearrangement links TRBV7-8 to TRBJ2-1, with TRBD1 as a possible D gene (7 bases). The CDR3 runs to 16 residues. Germline V gene data show CDR1 as SGHVS and CDR2 as FQNEAQ. The V end lost 5 bases, the J end lost 0 bases, and 14 bases lay between the germline ends. In DNA form, the CDR3 reads TGTGCCAGCAGCCCTAGGGGGGACAGCTCCTACAATGAGCAGTTCTTC. Translating it yields CASSPRGDSSYNEQFF.